This T cell receptor (beta chain) stems from a study of blood T cell repertoires in COVID-19. Turning to the study itself: COVID-19 samples from acute and convalescent phases originated in the United States, Italy and Spain. Nucleic acid was either cDNA or gDNA, and it came from T cells, B-cell-depleted T cells, or PBMCs.

Assay: immunoSEQ multiplex PCR; the TCRdb copy retains only in-frame clones and omits some. The sample comprises around 200,000 clones, nearly 90% of which are singletons, and 0.62% rests with the top ten. Per germline, CDR1 SGHAT and CDR2 FQNNGV. V was clipped by 5 bases and J by 0 bases, with 11 bases between them. This CDR3 has 15 residues. This clone came up once. This sequence was found in a man between 45 and 60 years old with acute or convalescent COVID-19. Sequenced material: peripheral blood. This rearrangement joins TRBV11-2 to TRBJ2-1, with D perhaps TRBD2 (5 bases). CDR3 DNA sequence: TGTGCCAGCAGCCTCGGTGGGAGCTCCTACAATGAGCAGTTCTTC. As protein: CASSLGGSSYNEQFF.